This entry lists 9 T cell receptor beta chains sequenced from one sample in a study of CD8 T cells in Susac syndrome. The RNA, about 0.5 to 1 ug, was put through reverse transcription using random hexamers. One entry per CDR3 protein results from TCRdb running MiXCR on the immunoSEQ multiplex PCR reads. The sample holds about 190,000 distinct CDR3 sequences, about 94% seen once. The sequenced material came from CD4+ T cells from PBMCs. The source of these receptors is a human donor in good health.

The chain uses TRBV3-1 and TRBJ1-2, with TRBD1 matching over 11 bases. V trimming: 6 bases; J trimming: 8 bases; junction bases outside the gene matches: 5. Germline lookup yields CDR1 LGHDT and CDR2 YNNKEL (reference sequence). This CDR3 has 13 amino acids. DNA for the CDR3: TGTGCCAGCAGACGGACAGGGGGCGACGGCTACACCTTC. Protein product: CASRRTGGDGYTF.

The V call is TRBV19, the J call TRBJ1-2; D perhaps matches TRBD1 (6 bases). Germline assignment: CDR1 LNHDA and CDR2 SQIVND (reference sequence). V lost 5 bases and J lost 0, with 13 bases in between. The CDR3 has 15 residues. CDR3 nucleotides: TGTGCCAGTAGTCCCGCGGGGGGCTCTAACTATGGCTACACCTTC. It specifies CASSPAGGSNYGYTF.

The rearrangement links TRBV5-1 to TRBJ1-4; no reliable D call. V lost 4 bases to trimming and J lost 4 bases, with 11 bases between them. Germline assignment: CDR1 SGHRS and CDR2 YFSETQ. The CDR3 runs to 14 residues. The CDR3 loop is CASSESAYNEKLFF. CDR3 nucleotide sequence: TGCGCCAGCAGCGAGTCCGCGTATAATGAAAAACTGTTTTTT.

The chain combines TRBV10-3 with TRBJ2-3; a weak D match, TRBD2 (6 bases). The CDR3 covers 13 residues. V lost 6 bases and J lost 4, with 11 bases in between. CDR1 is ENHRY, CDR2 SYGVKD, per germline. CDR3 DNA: TGTGCCATCAGGACGGGGGAGGCAGATACGCAGTATTTT. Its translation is CAIRTGEADTQYF.

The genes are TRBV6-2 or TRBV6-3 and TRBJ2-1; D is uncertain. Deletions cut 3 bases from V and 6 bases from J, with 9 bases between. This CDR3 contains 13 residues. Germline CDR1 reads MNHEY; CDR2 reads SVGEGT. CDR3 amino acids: CASSYSVGNEQFF. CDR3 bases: TGTGCCAGCAGTTATTCCGTAGGCAATGAGCAGTTCTTC.

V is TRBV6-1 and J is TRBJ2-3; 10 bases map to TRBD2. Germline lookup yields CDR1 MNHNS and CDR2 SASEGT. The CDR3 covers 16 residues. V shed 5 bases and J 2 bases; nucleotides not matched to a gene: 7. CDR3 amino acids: CASSKASGGLTDTQYF. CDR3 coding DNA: TGTGCCAGCAGTAAGGCTAGCGGGGGACTCACAGATACGCAGTATTTT.

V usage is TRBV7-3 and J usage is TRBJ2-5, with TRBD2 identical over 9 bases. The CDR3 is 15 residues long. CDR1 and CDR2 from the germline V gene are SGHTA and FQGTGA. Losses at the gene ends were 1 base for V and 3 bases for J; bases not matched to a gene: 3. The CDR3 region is CASSLSLAGEETQYF. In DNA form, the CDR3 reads TGTGCCAGCAGCTTAAGTTTAGCGGGGGAAGAGACCCAGTACTTC.

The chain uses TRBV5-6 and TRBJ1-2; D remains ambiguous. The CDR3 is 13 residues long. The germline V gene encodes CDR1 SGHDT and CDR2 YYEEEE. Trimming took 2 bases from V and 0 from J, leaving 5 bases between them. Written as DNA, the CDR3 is TGTGCCAGCAGCTTAAGAACTAACTATGGCTACACCTTC. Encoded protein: CASSLRTNYGYTF.

The DNA of the CDR3 is TGTGCCAGCAGTTACTCGGCTTTCGGTGGCTACACCTTC. Its protein product is CASSYSAFGGYTF. The V and J genes are TRBV6-2 or TRBV6-3 and TRBJ1-2; D is ambiguous. Germline lookup yields CDR1 MNHEY and CDR2 SVGEGT. V lost 0 bases and J lost 7, with 9 bases in between. The length of the CDR3 is 13 residues.